This T cell receptor (beta chain) was documented in a study of cytomegalovirus exposure and HLA in healthy donors. The germline V gene encodes CDR1 MNHNS and CDR2 SASEGT. The ends were cut back, 4 bases at V and 6 bases at J, with 10 bases in the middle. The CDR3 contains 12 residues. The PCR used 60 Vbeta and 13 Jbeta primers. Sequenced by immunoSEQ multiplex PCR; TCRdb stores in-frame clones only, minus some. The data show more than 95,000 clones, approximately 79% seen once. J is TRBJ2-7 and V is TRBV6-1; D unclear. The sequencing input was PBMCs. The TCR comes from a man aged 45 to 65 in good health and CMV-seropositive. CDR3 DNA: TGTGCCAGCAGTGCCCCCCCTTCCGAGCAGTACTTC. Protein: CASSAPPSEQYF.